The rows below give T cell receptor beta chains drawn from one sample of a study of T cells in Graves' hyperthyroidism and ophthalmopathy. TCRdb re-called the multiplex PCR reads through MiXCR, storing one row per CDR3 protein. The table includes fewer than 300,000 distinct CDR3 sequences, 13% to 15% detected once. Sequenced material: blood. The receptor source for this set is a woman in her forties or fifties with Graves' hyperthyroidism that later progressed to Graves' ophthalmopathy. The CDR3 runs from the conserved cysteine through the conserved F or W. The order of the fields is CDR3 length, J gene, D gene, clone size, V gene, CDR3 protein, CDR3 DNA. D genes are given only for firm matches. Part of the rows lack a size; the others show once, few, many or a class for expanded clones.

length: 13; J: TRBJ2-7; D: TRBD2; size: many; V: TRBV15; CDR3: CATSRDRGDEQYF; DNA: TGTGCCACCAGCAGAGATCGGGGGGACGAGCAGTACTTC
length: 14; J: TRBJ2-7; D: .; size: many; V: TRBV12-3/TRBV12-4; CDR3: CASSRFDGSYEQYF; DNA: TGTGCCAGCAGTCGATTTGACGGGAGCTACGAGCAGTACTTC
length: 15; J: TRBJ1-4; D: .; size: once; V: TRBV6-1; CDR3: CASSEWGGDNEKLFF; DNA: TGTGCCAGCAGTGAATGGGGCGGGGATAATGAAAAACTGTTTTTT
length: 12; J: TRBJ2-7; D: .; size: few; V: TRBV5-8; CDR3: CASGPLNYEQYF; DNA: TGTGCCAGCGGCCCCCTAAACTACGAGCAGTACTTC
length: 16; J: TRBJ2-3; D: .; size: many; V: TRBV11-1; CDR3: CASSLSRRSNSDTQYF; DNA: TGTGCCAGCAGCTTATCGCGACGGTCCAATTCGGATACGCAGTATTTT
length: 16; J: TRBJ2-5; D: .; size: .; V: TRBV4-1; CDR3: CASSQDPGTGGETQYF; DNA: TGCGCCAGCAGCCAAGATCCAGGGACTGGCGGGGAGACCCAGTACTTC
length: 17; J: TRBJ2-1; D: TRBD2; size: many; V: TRBV3-1; CDR3: CASSLETSGSSYNEQFF; DNA: TGTGCCAGCAGCCTTGAGACTAGCGGTTCTTCCTACAATGAGCAGTTCTTC
length: 11; J: TRBJ1-1; D: TRBD1; size: many; V: TRBV2; CDR3: CASIIEGAAFF; DNA: TGTGCCAGCATTATCGAGGGGGCAGCTTTCTTT
length: 17; J: TRBJ2-7; D: TRBD2; size: .; V: TRBV6-1; CDR3: CASSGTSGRATGYEQYF; DNA: TGTGCCAGCAGTGGGACTAGCGGGAGGGCTACTGGTTACGAGCAGTACTTC
length: 11; J: TRBJ2-1; D: TRBD2; size: few; V: TRBV7-9; CDR3: CASRTEGLPFF; DNA: TGTGCCAGCAGAACTGAGGGACTACCGTTCTTC
length: 14; J: TRBJ2-7; D: .; size: few; V: TRBV9; CDR3: CASSVEARPYEQYF; DNA: TGTGCCAGCAGCGTAGAGGCCAGACCCTACGAGCAGTACTTC
length: 14; J: TRBJ1-2; D: .; size: many; V: TRBV5-1; CDR3: CASSLDSTNYGYTF; DNA: TGCGCCAGCAGCTTGGACAGTACTAACTATGGCTACACCTTC
length: 15; J: TRBJ2-4; D: TRBD1; size: many; V: TRBV7-8; CDR3: CASSSPGQGKNIQYF; DNA: TGTGCCAGCAGCTCGCCGGGACAGGGAAAAAACATTCAGTACTTC
length: 14; J: TRBJ2-1; D: .; size: many; V: TRBV3-1; CDR3: CASSRRGVFNEQFF; DNA: TGTGCCAGCAGCCGCCGCGGCGTTTTTAATGAGCAGTTCTTC
length: 14; J: TRBJ2-7; D: TRBD2; size: many; V: TRBV20-1; CDR3: CSARGGLGAYEQYF; DNA: TGCAGTGCTAGAGGGGGACTAGGGGCCTACGAGCAGTACTTC
length: 17; J: TRBJ2-5; D: .; size: many; V: TRBV7-8; CDR3: CASSLAPPGAGWETQYF; DNA: TGTGCCAGCAGCTTAGCCCCCCCGGGGGCGGGTTGGGAGACCCAGTACTTC
length: 13; J: TRBJ2-4; D: TRBD2; size: many; V: TRBV28; CDR3: CASSGGSKNIQYF; DNA: TGTGCCAGCAGCGGGGGGTCCAAAAACATTCAGTACTTC
length: 14; J: TRBJ1-2; D: .; size: few; V: TRBV20-1; CDR3: CSARDPEGGGGYTF; DNA: TGCAGTGCTAGAGATCCCGAGGGAGGGGGAGGCTACACCTTC
length: 13; J: TRBJ2-2; D: .; size: many; V: TRBV12-3/TRBV12-4; CDR3: CTTRQANTGELFF; DNA: TGTACCACCAGGCAGGCGAACACCGGGGAGCTGTTTTTT
length: 13; J: TRBJ2-7; D: TRBD1; size: once; V: TRBV5-1; CDR3: CATSTGAGYEQYF; DNA: TGCGCCACTTCCACAGGGGCAGGCTACGAGCAGTACTTC
length: 15; J: TRBJ1-4; D: TRBD1; size: many; V: TRBV27; CDR3: CASSSPGTGGGKLFF; DNA: TGTGCCAGCAGTTCGCCCGGGACAGGAGGTGGAAAACTGTTTTTT
length: 15; J: TRBJ2-1; D: TRBD1; size: many; V: TRBV25-1; CDR3: CASSAATGLYNEQFF; DNA: TGTGCCAGCAGTGCGGCGACAGGGCTTTACAATGAGCAGTTCTTC
length: 14; J: TRBJ1-1; D: .; size: many; V: TRBV20-1; CDR3: CSARTGGANTEAFF; DNA: TGCAGTGCTAGAACGGGGGGGGCAAACACTGAAGCTTTCTTT
length: 14; J: TRBJ1-1; D: .; size: .; V: TRBV19; CDR3: CASSMVTGNTEAFF; DNA: TGTGCCAGTAGTATGGTGACAGGGAACACTGAAGCTTTCTTT
length: 15; J: TRBJ2-7; D: TRBD2; size: many; V: TRBV20-1; CDR3: CSARGGLAGAYEQYF; DNA: TGCAGTGCTAGAGGAGGACTAGCGGGAGCCTACGAGCAGTACTTC
length: 10; J: TRBJ2-5; D: .; size: .; V: TRBV20-1; CDR3: CSASLETQYF; DNA: TGCAGTGCTAGTTTGGAGACCCAGTACTTC
length: 15; J: TRBJ2-5; D: .; size: many; V: TRBV20-1; CDR3: CSASGRGGYQETQYF; DNA: TGCAGTGCTAGTGGAAGGGGCGGGTACCAAGAGACCCAGTACTTC
length: 11; J: TRBJ1-1; D: TRBD1; size: many; V: TRBV2; CDR3: CASIVQGLAFF; DNA: TGTGCCAGCATCGTACAGGGGTTAGCTTTCTTT
length: 16; J: TRBJ1-2; D: .; size: many; V: TRBV20-1; CDR3: CSARDPWTVAGYGYTF; DNA: TGCAGTGCTAGAGATCCTTGGACAGTGGCAGGCTATGGCTACACCTTC
length: 16; J: TRBJ2-7; D: .; size: many; V: TRBV7-9; CDR3: CASSGLGSQAYYEQYF; DNA: TGTGCCAGCAGCGGTCTCGGAAGCCAGGCTTACTACGAGCAGTACTTC
length: 14; J: TRBJ2-7; D: TRBD2; size: many; V: TRBV7-2; CDR3: CASSWTSGTYEQYF; DNA: TGTGCCAGCAGCTGGACTAGCGGGACCTACGAGCAGTACTTC
length: 15; J: TRBJ1-5; D: .; size: .; V: TRBV5-1; CDR3: CASSLAGAGGGPQHF; DNA: TGCGCCAGCAGCTTGGCAGGGGCCGGGGGTGGGCCCCAGCATTTT
length: 17; J: TRBJ2-1; D: TRBD2; size: .; V: TRBV28; CDR3: CASSSPGTSGRGNEQFF; DNA: TGTGCCAGCAGTTCCCCCGGGACTAGCGGGAGGGGCAATGAGCAGTTCTTC
length: 15; J: TRBJ2-1; D: TRBD2; size: .; V: TRBV7-2; CDR3: CASSLVLAGAGEQFF; DNA: TGTGCCAGCAGCTTGGTTCTAGCGGGAGCGGGTGAGCAGTTCTTC
length: 16; J: TRBJ1-1; D: .; size: many; V: TRBV28; CDR3: CASSFLDRSMNTEAFF; DNA: TGTGCCAGCAGTTTCCTCGACAGATCCATGAACACTGAAGCTTTCTTT
length: 14; J: TRBJ2-4; D: .; size: few; V: TRBV18; CDR3: CASSPPGSAGIQYF; DNA: TGTGCCAGCTCACCACCAGGGAGCGCGGGCATTCAGTACTTC
length: 15; J: TRBJ2-3; D: TRBD2; size: many; V: TRBV20-1; CDR3: CSASGGSGISDTQYF; DNA: TGCAGTGCCTCGGGGGGTAGCGGGATCTCAGATACGCAGTATTTT
length: 15; J: TRBJ1-2; D: .; size: many; V: TRBV28; CDR3: CASSLGAAGRSGYTF; DNA: TGTGCCAGCAGTTTAGGTGCGGCAGGGCGGAGCGGCTACACCTTC
length: 17; J: TRBJ2-2; D: .; size: .; V: TRBV4-1; CDR3: CASSQGHSQAITGELFF; DNA: TGCGCCAGCAGCCAAGGTCACTCCCAGGCTATTACCGGGGAGCTGTTTTTT
length: 18; J: TRBJ2-2; D: TRBD1; size: many; V: TRBV2; CDR3: CASSVRDRRPTRTGELFF; DNA: TGTGCCAGCAGCGTAAGGGACAGGAGACCCACGAGAACCGGGGAGCTGTTTTTT
length: 17; J: TRBJ2-1; D: TRBD2; size: .; V: TRBV7-7; CDR3: CASSLEGAGGPGGEQSF; DNA: TGTGCTAGCAGCTTAGAGGGAGCGGGAGGGCCCGGGGGTGAGCAGTCCTTC
length: 13; J: TRBJ2-3; D: .; size: many; V: TRBV11-2; CDR3: CASSFQDSLTQYF; DNA: TGTGCCAGCAGCTTCCAAGACAGCCTTACGCAGTATTTT
length: 13; J: TRBJ1-2; D: .; size: .; V: TRBV19; CDR3: CASSTGDGNGYTF; DNA: TGTGCCAGTAGTACCGGTGACGGGAATGGCTACACCTTC